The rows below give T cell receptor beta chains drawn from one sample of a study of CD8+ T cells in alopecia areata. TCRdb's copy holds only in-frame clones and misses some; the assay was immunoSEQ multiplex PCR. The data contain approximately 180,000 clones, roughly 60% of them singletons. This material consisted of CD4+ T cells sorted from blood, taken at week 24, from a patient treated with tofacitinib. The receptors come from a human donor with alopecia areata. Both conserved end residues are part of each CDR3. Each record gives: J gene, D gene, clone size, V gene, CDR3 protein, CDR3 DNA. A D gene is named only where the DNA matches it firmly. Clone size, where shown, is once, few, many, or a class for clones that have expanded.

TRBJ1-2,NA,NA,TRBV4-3,CASSQDLVRGSYTF,TGCGCCAGCAGCCAAGATCTGGTGAGGGGAAGCTACACCTTC
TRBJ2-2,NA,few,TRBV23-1,CASSRDSAYTGELFF,TGCGCCAGCAGTCGGGATAGCGCTTACACCGGGGAGCTGTTTTTT
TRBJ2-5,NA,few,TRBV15,CATSQQETQYF,TGTGCCACCAGCCAACAAGAGACCCAGTACTTC
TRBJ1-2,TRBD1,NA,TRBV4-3,CASSKEQGYGYTF,TGCGCCAGCAGCAAAGAACAGGGGTATGGCTACACCTTC
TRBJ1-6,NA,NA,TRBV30,CAWADNSPLHF,TGTGCCTGGGCCGATAATTCACCCCTCCACTTT
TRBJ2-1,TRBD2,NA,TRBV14,CASSQVGTSGATSSYNEQFF,TGTGCCAGCAGCCAAGTAGGAACTAGCGGGGCTACTAGCTCCTACAATGAGCAGTTCTTC
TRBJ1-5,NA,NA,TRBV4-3,CASSRALTGNQPQHF,TGCGCCAGCAGCCGAGCCCTCACAGGGAATCAGCCCCAGCATTTT
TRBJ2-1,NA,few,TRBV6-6,CASSATHGNEQFF,TGTGCCAGCAGCGCCACTCACGGGAATGAGCAGTTCTTC
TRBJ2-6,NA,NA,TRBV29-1,CSVQNSRGSGANVLTF,TGCAGCGTGCAAAATTCAAGGGGGTCTGGGGCCAACGTCCTGACTTTC
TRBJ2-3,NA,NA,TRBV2,CASSTDFTDTQYF,TGTGCCAGCAGTACGGACTTTACAGATACGCAGTATTTT
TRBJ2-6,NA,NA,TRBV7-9,CASSLGAGANVLTF,TGTGCCAGCAGCTTAGGGGCGGGGGCCAACGTCCTGACTTTC
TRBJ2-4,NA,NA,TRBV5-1,CASSLGRGENIQYF,TGCGCCAGCAGCTTGGGCAGGGGGGAAAACATTCAGTACTTC
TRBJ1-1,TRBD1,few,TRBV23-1,CASIYNRGFTEAFF,TGCGCCAGCATTTACAACAGGGGTTTCACTGAAGCTTTCTTT
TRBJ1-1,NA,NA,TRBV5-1,CASSLGVGVETEAFF,TGCGCCAGCAGCTTGGGTGTGGGGGTTGAGACTGAAGCTTTCTTT
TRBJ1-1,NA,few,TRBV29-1,CSVELDWGTEAFF,TGCAGCGTCGAGTTAGATTGGGGTACTGAAGCTTTCTTT
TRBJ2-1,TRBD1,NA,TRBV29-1,CSVTGAWDREYNEQFF,TGCAGCGTAACCGGTGCTTGGGACAGGGAATACAATGAGCAGTTCTTC